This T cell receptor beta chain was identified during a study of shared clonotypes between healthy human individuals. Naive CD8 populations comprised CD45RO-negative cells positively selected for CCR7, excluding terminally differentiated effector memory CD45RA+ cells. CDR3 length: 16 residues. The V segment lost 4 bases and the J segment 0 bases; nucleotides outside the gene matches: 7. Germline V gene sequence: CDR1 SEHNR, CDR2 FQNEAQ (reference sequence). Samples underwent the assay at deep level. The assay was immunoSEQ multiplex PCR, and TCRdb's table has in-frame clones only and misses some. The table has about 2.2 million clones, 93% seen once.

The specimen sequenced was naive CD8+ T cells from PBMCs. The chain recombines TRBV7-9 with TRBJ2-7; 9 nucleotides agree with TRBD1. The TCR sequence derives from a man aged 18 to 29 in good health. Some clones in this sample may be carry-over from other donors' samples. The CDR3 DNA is TGTGCCAGCAGCTCACGGACAGGGGCGACCTCCTACGAGCAGTACTTC. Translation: CASSSRTGATSYEQYF.